This note documents a single TCR beta chain sequence. Its antigen remains unknown. A junction boundary mismatches the germline segment, possibly from a read error. TCRdb passed the PCR reads through MiXCR, listing each CDR3 protein once. The table has over 50,000 distinct CDR3 sequences, roughly a third seen once. Between roughly 20,000 and 1,100,000 sorted cells, with 10%, 30% or 50% RNA, yielded naive CD8 libraries. The sample comes from a study of molecular identifiers for immune sequencing clone quantification. General study results and limits: Spiked-in Jurkat TCR RNA corresponding to one cell was reported as detectable against over 900,000 naive cells.

The CDR3 has 16 residues. Germline CDR1 reads DFQATT; CDR2 reads SNEGSKA (reference sequence). The sample consisted of naive CD8+ T cells from blood, with Jurkat cell RNA spiked in. The subset here: FACS-sorted CD8+CD4-CCR7+CD45RA+ naive T cells. This receptor was identified in a human donor in good health. Some libraries in this study had Jurkat cell RNA spiked in. The rearrangement links TRBV20-1 to TRBJ2-2; perhaps TRBD1 as D (6 bases). The CDR3 region has the DNA TGCAGTGCTAGAGATCTGGCTCGAGGGGACACCGGGGAGCCGTTTTTT. This gives the protein CSARDLARGDTGEPFF.